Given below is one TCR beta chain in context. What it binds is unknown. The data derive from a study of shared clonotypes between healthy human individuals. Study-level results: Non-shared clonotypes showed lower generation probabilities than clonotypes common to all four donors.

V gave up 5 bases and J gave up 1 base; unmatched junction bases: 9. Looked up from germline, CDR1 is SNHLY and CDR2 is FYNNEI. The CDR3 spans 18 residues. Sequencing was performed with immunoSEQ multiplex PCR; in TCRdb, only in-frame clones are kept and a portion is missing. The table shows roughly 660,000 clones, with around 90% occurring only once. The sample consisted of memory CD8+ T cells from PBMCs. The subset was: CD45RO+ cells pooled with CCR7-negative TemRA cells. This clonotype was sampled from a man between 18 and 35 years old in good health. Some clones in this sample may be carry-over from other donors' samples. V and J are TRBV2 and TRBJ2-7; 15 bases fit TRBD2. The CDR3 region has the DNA TGTGCCAGCAGTTGGACTAGCGGGAGGGCCCTCTCATCCTACGAGCAGTACTTC. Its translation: CASSWTSGRALSSYEQYF.